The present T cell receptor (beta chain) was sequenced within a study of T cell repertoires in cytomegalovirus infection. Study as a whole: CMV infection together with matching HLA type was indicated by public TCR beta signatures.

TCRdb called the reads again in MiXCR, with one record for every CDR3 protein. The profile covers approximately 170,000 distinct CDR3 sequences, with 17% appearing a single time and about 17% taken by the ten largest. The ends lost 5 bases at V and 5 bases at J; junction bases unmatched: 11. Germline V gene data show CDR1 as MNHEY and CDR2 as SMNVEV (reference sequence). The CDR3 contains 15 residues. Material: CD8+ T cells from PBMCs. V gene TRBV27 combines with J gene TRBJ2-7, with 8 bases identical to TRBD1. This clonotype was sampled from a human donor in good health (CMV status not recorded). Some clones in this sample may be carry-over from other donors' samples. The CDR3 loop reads CASSPGLDRDHEQYF. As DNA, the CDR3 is TGTGCCAGCAGTCCAGGGTTGGACAGGGATCACGAGCAGTACTTC.